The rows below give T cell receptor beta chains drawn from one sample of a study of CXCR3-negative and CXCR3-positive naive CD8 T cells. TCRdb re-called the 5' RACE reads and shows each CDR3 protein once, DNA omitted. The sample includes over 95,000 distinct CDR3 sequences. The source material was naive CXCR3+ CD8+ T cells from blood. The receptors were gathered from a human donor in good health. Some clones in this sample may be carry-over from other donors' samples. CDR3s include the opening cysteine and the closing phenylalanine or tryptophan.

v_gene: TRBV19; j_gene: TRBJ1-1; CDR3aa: CASSHNRNTEAFF
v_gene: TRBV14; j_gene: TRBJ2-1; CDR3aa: CASSQLTGGNEQFF
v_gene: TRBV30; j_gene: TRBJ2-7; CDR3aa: CAWSPGGGSYEQYF
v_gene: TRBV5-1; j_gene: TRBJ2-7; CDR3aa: CASSLDGTGYEQYF
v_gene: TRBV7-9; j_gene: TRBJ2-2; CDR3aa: CASSSPSGTSGSETGELFF
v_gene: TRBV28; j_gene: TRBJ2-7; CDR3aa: CASSFHGTYEQYF
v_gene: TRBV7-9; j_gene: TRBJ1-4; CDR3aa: CASSSTRHDEKLFF
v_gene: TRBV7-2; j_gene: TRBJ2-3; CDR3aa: CASSLSLTDTQYF
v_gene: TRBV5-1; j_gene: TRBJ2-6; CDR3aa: CASSRKDRGRTGANVLTF
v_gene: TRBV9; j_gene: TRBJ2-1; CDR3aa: CASSFYGAEQFF
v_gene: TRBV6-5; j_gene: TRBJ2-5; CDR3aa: CASSYGLRTGEDQETQYF
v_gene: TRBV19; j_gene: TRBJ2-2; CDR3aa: CASNQGAGGELFF
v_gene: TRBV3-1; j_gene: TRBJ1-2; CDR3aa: CASSQEWGDSLLYGYTF
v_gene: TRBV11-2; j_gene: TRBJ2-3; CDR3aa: CASSLVASGRMDTQYF
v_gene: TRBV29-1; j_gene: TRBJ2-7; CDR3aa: CSVDPTRSSYEQYF
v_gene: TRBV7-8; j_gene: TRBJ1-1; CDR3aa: CASSLIGQGGGTEAFF
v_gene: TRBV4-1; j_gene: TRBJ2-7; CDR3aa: CASSQEGYGSSYEQYF
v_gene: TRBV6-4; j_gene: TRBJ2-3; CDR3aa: CASSDSGGADTQYF
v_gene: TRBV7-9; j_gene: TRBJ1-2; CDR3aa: CASVMENYGYTF
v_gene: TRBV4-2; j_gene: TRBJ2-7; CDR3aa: CASSQDESGGGYEQYF
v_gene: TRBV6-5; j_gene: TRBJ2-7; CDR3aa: CASSYLSSGNEQYF
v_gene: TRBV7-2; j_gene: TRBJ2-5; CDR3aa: CASRKTSGGQETQYF
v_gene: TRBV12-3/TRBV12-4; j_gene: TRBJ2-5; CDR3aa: CASSLALETQYF
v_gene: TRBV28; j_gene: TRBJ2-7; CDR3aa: CASSFKLVTGGYEQYF
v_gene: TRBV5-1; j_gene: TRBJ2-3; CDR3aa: CASSLGFEWTGRGTDTQYF
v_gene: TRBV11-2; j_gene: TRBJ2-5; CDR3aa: CASSPPHRGTETQYF
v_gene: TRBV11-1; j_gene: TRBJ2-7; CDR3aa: CASSLAGTGNLEQYF
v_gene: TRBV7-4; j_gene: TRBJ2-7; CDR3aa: CASSLAYRVSSYEQYF
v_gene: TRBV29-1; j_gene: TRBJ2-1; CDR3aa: CSARAWDRVYNEQFF